The 10 T cell receptor beta chains below all came from one sample that was sequenced in a study of radiotherapy plus CTLA-4 blockade in lung cancer. The method was immunoSEQ multiplex PCR; TCRdb's version includes in-frame clones alone and lacks a portion of them. Of about 110,000 clones in the sample, approximately 81% are singletons; the top ten hold 2% to 3%. The source material was peripheral blood, sampled from a patient treated with radiotherapy plus ipilimumab. These TCRs come from a human donor with non-small cell lung cancer that progressed on radiotherapy plus ipilimumab. Some clones in this sample may be carry-over from other donors' samples.

By share, this clone ranks as medium-sized (0.01 to 0.1%). The V gene is TRBV5-4, the J gene TRBJ1-2, with TRBD1 identical over 9 bases. Trimming cost V 3 bases and J 8 bases; bases outside gene matches: 14. This CDR3 has 16 amino acids. Germline lookup yields CDR1 SGHNT and CDR2 YYREEE (reference sequence). Here the CDR3 reads CASSSPPGQGSRGYTF. The CDR3 nucleotides are TGTGCCAGCAGCTCACCACCAGGACAGGGGTCTCGAGGCTACACCTTC. The full variable domain, completed using reference TRBV5-4 and TRBJ1-2, is ETGVTQSPTHLIKTRGQQVTLRCSSQSGHNTVSWYQQALGQGPQFIFQYYREEENGRGNFPPRFSGLQFPNYSSELNVNALELDDSALYLCASSSPPGQGSRGYTFGSGTRLTVV.

A few counts support this clone. The chain links TRBV7-9 to TRBJ1-5; D ambiguous. The ends were cut back, 1 base at V and 10 bases at J, with 8 bases in the middle. The germline V gene has CDR1 SEHNR and CDR2 FQNEAQ (reference sequence). This CDR3 has 12 amino acids. The CDR3 DNA follows: TGTGCCAGCAGCTTAGGTATTCTACCCCAGCATTTT. This sequence encodes CASSLGILPQHF.

The chain links TRBV5-4 to TRBJ2-5, with TRBD2 identical over 12 bases. CDR3 length: 15 residues. V lost 4 bases and J lost 5; bases outside the gene matches: 6. Per the germline V gene, CDR1 is SGHNT and CDR2 is YYREEE (reference sequence). The chain's CDR3 is CASSQLAGGGETQYF. CDR3 DNA: TGTGCCAGCAGCCAACTAGCGGGGGGCGGGGAGACCCAGTACTTC.

V gene TRBV7-3 combines with J gene TRBJ2-2; a weak D match, TRBD2 (6 bases). CDR3 size: 14 residues. Germline CDR1 SGHTA, CDR2 FQGTGA. Trimming left V 5 bases short and J 5 bases short, with 12 bases between. CDR3 in DNA: TGTGCCAGCAGCCCCGGGACTTTTACCGGGGAGCTGTTTTTT. It codes for CASSPGTFTGELFF.

The chain links TRBV5-1 to TRBJ2-1; 11 bases align to TRBD2. J gave up 0 bases and V 0 bases, and 11 bases lay outside the gene matches. This CDR3 contains 20 residues. Germline V gives CDR1 SGHRS, CDR2 YFSETQ. In DNA, the CDR3 is TGCGCCAGCAGCTTGGGTTTGACTAGCGGGGTAGGAGGCTCCTACAATGAGCAGTTCTTC. This sequence encodes CASSLGLTSGVGGSYNEQFF.

The chain combines TRBV28 with TRBJ1-5, with 9 positions matching TRBD1. The length of the CDR3 is 16 residues. Germline CDR1 and CDR2: MDHEN and SYDVKM. V shed 4 bases and J 7 bases; nucleotides not matched to a gene: 11. CDR3 coding DNA: TGTGCCAGCAGTTCGTCGGGACAGGGCGAAGGGCAGCCCCAGCATTTT. The encoded protein is CASSSSGQGEGQPQHF.

This clone was seen more than once but under ten times. The chain couples TRBV10-3 to TRBJ1-3, with D possibly TRBD1 on 6 matching bases. CDR1 ENHRY and CDR2 SYGVKD come from the germline V gene. The CDR3 runs to 13 residues. The V gene lost 3 bases and the J gene lost 3 bases, with 6 bases spanning the gap. The CDR3 bases are TGTGCCATCAGTGACAGGGGTGGAAACACCATATATTTT. Amino acid sequence: CAISDRGGNTIYF.

This clone was seen just once. The chain recombines TRBV9 with TRBJ2-2; the match to TRBD1 covers 9 bases. V lost 7 bases, J lost 0 bases, and 1 base stayed unmatched. Germline CDR1 and CDR2: SGDLS and YYNGEE. The CDR3 is 14 residues long. CDR3 sequence (DNA): TGTGCCAGCGGGGACAGGGCGAACACCGGGGAGCTGTTTTTT. Protein: CASGDRANTGELFF.

The chain uses TRBV5-1 and TRBJ1-1; 7 nucleotides line up with TRBD1. The germline CDR1 and CDR2 sequences are SGHRS and YFSETQ. The CDR3 totals 15 residues. Losses at the gene ends were 0 bases for V and 4 bases for J; bases not matched to a gene: 6. The CDR3 here is CASSLVVRGITEAFF. For the CDR3, the DNA is TGCGCCAGCAGCTTGGTGGTCAGGGGGATCACTGAAGCTTTCTTT.

V is TRBV7-2 and J is TRBJ1-2; D might be TRBD1 (5 bases). The CDR3 covers 13 residues. V dropped 1 base and J dropped 4 bases, with 7 bases sitting between them. CDR1 SGHTA and CDR2 FQGNSA come from the germline V gene. The CDR3 nucleotides read TGTGCCAGCAGCTTAGACAGGCTCTATGGCTACACCTTC. Its translation is CASSLDRLYGYTF.